A selection of T cell receptor beta chains follows, all from one sample in a study of blood T cell repertoires in COVID-19. TCRdb's copy holds only in-frame clones and misses some; the assay was immunoSEQ multiplex PCR. Of about 82,000 clones in the sample, around 81% were seen once. Sequencing input: peripheral blood. These receptors were taken from a man older than 75 with acute or convalescent COVID-19. The CDR3 runs from the conserved cysteine through the conserved F or W. The D gene is left open where the match is weak. Clone size is given for some rows only: seen once, a few or many times, or a class if the clone is expanded.

TRBJ1-5 | NA | few | TRBV28 | CASSFGGGRDQPQHF | TGTGCCAGCAGTTTTGGGGGGGGGAGAGATCAGCCCCAGCATTTT
TRBJ2-3 | TRBD2 | NA | TRBV7-8 | CASSFSSGIDTDTQYF | TGTGCCAGCAGCTTTTCTAGCGGGATCGACACAGATACGCAGTATTTT
TRBJ1-6 | NA | NA | TRBV2 | CASSEDRAGNNSPLHF | TGTGCCAGCAGTGAAGACAGGGCCGGGAATAATTCACCCCTCCACTTT
TRBJ1-5 | NA | NA | TRBV2 | CASSDLRVGQPQHF | TGTGCCAGCAGTGACCTCAGGGTTGGGCAGCCCCAGCATTTT
TRBJ1-5 | NA | NA | TRBV18 | CASSQRDSQPQHF | TGTGCCAGCTCCCAACGGGATAGCCAGCCCCAGCATTTT
TRBJ1-2 | NA | NA | TRBV28 | CASRTGGYYGYTF | TGTGCCAGCAGGACGGGAGGGTACTATGGCTACACCTTC
TRBJ1-4 | NA | NA | TRBV19 | CASSMPGQGKEKLFF | TGTGCCAGTAGTATGCCGGGACAAGGGAAGGAAAAACTGTTTTTT
TRBJ1-5 | NA | NA | TRBV6-5 | CASAYRDNNQPQHF | TGTGCCAGCGCGTACCGGGACAATAATCAGCCCCAGCATTTT
TRBJ1-5 | TRBD1 | NA | TRBV6-5 | CASSRDRGSNQPQHF | TGTGCCAGCAGTAGGGACAGGGGGAGCAATCAGCCCCAGCATTTT
TRBJ2-3 | TRBD2 | NA | TRBV5-1 | CASSQGLAGGLTDTQYF | TGCGCCAGCAGCCAGGGACTAGCGGGAGGGCTCACAGATACGCAGTATTTT
TRBJ2-5 | NA | NA | TRBV5-1 | CASSYGQQQETQYF | TGCGCCAGCAGCTATGGACAGCAACAAGAGACCCAGTACTTC
TRBJ1-1 | NA | NA | TRBV6-1 | CASSDVMRYTEAFF | TGTGCCAGCAGTGATGTAATGAGGTACACTGAAGCTTTCTTT
TRBJ1-2 | NA | NA | TRBV12-5 | CASGLKIGQGNGYTF | TGTGCTAGTGGTTTGAAAATTGGGCAGGGGAATGGCTACACCTTC
TRBJ1-5 | TRBD1 | NA | TRBV27 | CASSSRQGLDQPQHF | TGTGCCAGCAGTTCTAGACAGGGGCTGGATCAGCCCCAGCATTTT
TRBJ1-3 | NA | NA | TRBV5-1 | CASSLDLRNTIYF | TGCGCCAGCAGCTTGGATCTAAGAAACACCATATATTTT
TRBJ2-7 | TRBD2 | NA | TRBV5-1 | CASSPLKAGDSYEQYF | TGCGCCAGCAGCCCACTTAAGGCGGGAGACTCCTACGAGCAGTACTTC
TRBJ1-3 | TRBD1 | once | TRBV29-1 | CSVQGNSGNTIYF | TGCAGCGTACAGGGGAACTCTGGAAACACCATATATTTT
TRBJ2-1 | TRBD1 | NA | TRBV6-5 | CASIRDRAGWQFF | TGTGCCAGCATAAGGGACAGGGCGGGGTGGCAGTTCTTC
TRBJ2-7 | TRBD1 | NA | TRBV11-3 | CASSLRTGEGNEQYF | TGTGCCAGCAGCCTCCGGACAGGGGAAGGGAACGAGCAGTACTTC
TRBJ2-5 | NA | once | TRBV19 | CASSMKTTPRETQYF | TGTGCCAGTAGTATGAAGACTACCCCCCGAGAGACCCAGTACTTC
TRBJ1-4 | NA | once | TRBV5-1 | CASSLDPAGTNEKLFF | TGCGCCAGCAGCTTGGATCCCGCCGGAACTAATGAAAAACTGTTTTTT
TRBJ2-6 | NA | NA | TRBV27 | CASSLAAGVFGANVLTF | TGTGCCAGCAGTCTTGCGGCAGGGGTCTTCGGGGCCAACGTCCTGACTTTC
TRBJ1-4 | TRBD1 | few | TRBV28 | CASSLQGARTNEKLFF | TGTGCCAGCAGTCTACAGGGGGCTCGGACTAATGAAAAACTGTTTTTT
TRBJ2-1 | NA | NA | TRBV28 | CASSALKGKQFF | TGTGCCAGCAGTGCCCTTAAGGGGAAGCAGTTCTTC
TRBJ1-5 | TRBD1 | NA | TRBV2 | CASSSDRVGNQPQHF | TGTGCCAGCAGTTCCGACAGGGTGGGCAATCAGCCCCAGCATTTT
TRBJ2-5 | NA | NA | TRBV7-2 | CASSAYRVETQYF | TGTGCCAGCAGCGCCTACAGGGTCGAGACCCAGTACTTC
TRBJ1-4 | NA | once | TRBV28 | CASSLGPIGRKLFF | TGTGCCAGCAGTTTAGGGCCCATTGGTAGAAAACTGTTTTTT
TRBJ2-2 | TRBD2 | NA | TRBV5-5 | CASSFVPAGPLGELFF | TGTGCCAGCAGCTTTGTCCCAGCGGGACCACTCGGGGAGCTGTTTTTT
TRBJ2-2 | NA | NA | TRBV18 | CASSSAVGTGELFF | TGTGCCAGCTCCTCTGCCGTCGGCACCGGGGAGCTGTTTTTT
TRBJ2-2 | TRBD2 | NA | TRBV4-3 | CASSQERLARINTGELFF | TGCGCCAGCAGCCAAGAGAGACTAGCGCGGATAAACACCGGGGAGCTGTTTTTT
TRBJ1-4 | NA | NA | TRBV7-9 | CASSLEQNEKLFF | TGTGCCAGCAGCTTAGAACAGAATGAAAAACTGTTTTTT
TRBJ2-2 | TRBD2 | NA | TRBV19 | CASSTLGLAGIDTGELFF | TGTGCCAGTAGCACCCTCGGACTAGCGGGAATCGACACCGGGGAGCTGTTTTTT
TRBJ1-1 | TRBD1 | once | TRBV25-1 | CASISQGAGVGAFF | TGTGCCAGCATCTCACAGGGGGCAGGGGTTGGAGCTTTCTTT
TRBJ2-2 | NA | NA | TRBV10-3 | CAISAGVNTGELFF | TGTGCCATCAGTGCCGGGGTGAACACCGGGGAGCTGTTTTTT
TRBJ2-7 | NA | NA | TRBV18 | CASSPAGLFGSYEQYF | TGTGCCAGCTCACCCGCTGGACTTTTTGGATCCTACGAGCAGTACTTC
TRBJ1-2 | TRBD1 | NA | TRBV7-9 | CASSRGQGGGYTF | TGTGCCAGCAGCCGAGGACAGGGTGGTGGCTACACCTTC
TRBJ1-4 | NA | few | TRBV6-5 | CASRKPEGSEKLFF | TGTGCCAGTAGGAAGCCGGAGGGGTCTGAAAAACTGTTTTTT
TRBJ1-4 | TRBD1 | NA | TRBV4-3 | CASSRTGTGAPNEKLFF | TGCGCCAGCAGCCGCACCGGGACAGGGGCCCCTAATGAAAAACTGTTTTTT
TRBJ1-2 | TRBD1 | NA | TRBV19 | CASSLGQGGRLRGYTF | TGTGCCAGTAGTCTCGGACAGGGCGGCCGGCTGAGAGGCTACACCTTC
TRBJ1-1 | NA | NA | TRBV28 | CASSLGGRVNTEAFF | TGTGCCAGCAGTTTAGGGGGCAGGGTTAACACTGAAGCTTTCTTT
TRBJ2-1 | TRBD2 | once | TRBV5-4 | CASSYGTRAYNEQFF | TGTGCCAGCAGCTACGGGACTAGAGCCTACAATGAGCAGTTCTTC
TRBJ2-7 | NA | NA | TRBV7-8 | CASSLQSGLEQYF | TGTGCCAGCAGCTTGCAGTCAGGGCTCGAGCAGTACTTC
TRBJ1-6 | NA | once | TRBV25-1 | CASSGGLLLHF | TGTGCCAGCAGTGGGGGACTTCTCCTCCACTTT
TRBJ1-2 | NA | NA | TRBV29-1 | CSVEGLTGDNYGYTF | TGCAGCGTTGAGGGCCTGACAGGTGATAACTATGGCTACACCTTC
TRBJ2-1 | NA | once | TRBV14 | CASSQDPADSYNEQFF | TGTGCCAGCAGCCAAGATCCCGCGGACTCCTACAATGAGCAGTTCTTC
TRBJ2-1 | TRBD2 | NA | TRBV7-2 | CASSLGTSVTQFF | TGTGCCAGCAGCTTAGGGACTAGCGTCACGCAGTTCTTC
TRBJ2-2 | TRBD1 | NA | TRBV7-9 | CASSAPGTGYTGELFF | TGTGCCAGCAGCGCACCCGGGACAGGGTACACCGGGGAGCTGTTTTTT